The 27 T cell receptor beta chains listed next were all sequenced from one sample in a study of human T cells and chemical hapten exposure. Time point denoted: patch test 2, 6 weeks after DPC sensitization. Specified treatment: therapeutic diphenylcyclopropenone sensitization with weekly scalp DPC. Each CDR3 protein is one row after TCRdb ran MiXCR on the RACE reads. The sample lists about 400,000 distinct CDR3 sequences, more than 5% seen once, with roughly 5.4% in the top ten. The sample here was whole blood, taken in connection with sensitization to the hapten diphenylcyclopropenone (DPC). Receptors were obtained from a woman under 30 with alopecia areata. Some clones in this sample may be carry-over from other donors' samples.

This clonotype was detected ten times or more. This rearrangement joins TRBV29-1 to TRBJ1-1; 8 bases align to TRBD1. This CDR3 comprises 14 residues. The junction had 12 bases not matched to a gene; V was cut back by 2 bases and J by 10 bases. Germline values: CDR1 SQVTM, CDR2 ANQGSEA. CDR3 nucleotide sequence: TGCAGCGTTGAACGCCAGGGGGCGCGAGGGGGAGCTTTCTTT. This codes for CSVERQGARGGAFF.

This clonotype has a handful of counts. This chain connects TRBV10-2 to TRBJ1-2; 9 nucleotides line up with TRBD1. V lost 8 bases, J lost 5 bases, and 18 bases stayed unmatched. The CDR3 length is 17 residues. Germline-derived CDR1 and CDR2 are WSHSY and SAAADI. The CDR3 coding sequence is TGCGCCAGCGCGGATTCTACGACAGGGGGAAGAGGTTATGGCTACACCTTC. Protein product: CASADSTTGGRGYGYTF.

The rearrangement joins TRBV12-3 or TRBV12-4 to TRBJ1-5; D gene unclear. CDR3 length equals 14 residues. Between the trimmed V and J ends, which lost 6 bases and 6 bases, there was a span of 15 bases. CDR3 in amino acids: CASSLGREGQPQHF. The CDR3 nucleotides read TGTGCCAGCAGCCTGGGGAGGGAGGGTCAGCCCCAGCATTTT.

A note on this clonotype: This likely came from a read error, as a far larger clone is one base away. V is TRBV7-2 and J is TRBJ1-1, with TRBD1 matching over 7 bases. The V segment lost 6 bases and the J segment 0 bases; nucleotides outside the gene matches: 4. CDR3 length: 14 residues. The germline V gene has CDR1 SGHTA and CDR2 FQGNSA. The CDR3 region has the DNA TGTGCCAGCAGTCGGGACAGCATGAACACTGAAGCTTTCTTT. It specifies CASSRDSMNTEAFF.

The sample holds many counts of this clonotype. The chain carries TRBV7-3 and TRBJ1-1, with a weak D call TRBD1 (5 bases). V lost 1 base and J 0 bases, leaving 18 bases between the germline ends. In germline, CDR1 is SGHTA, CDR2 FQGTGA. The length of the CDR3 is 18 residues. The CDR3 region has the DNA TGTGCCAGCAGCTTAAATCCCCCCTCCCCGACAGTGAACACTGAAGCTTTCTTT. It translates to CASSLNPPSPTVNTEAFF.

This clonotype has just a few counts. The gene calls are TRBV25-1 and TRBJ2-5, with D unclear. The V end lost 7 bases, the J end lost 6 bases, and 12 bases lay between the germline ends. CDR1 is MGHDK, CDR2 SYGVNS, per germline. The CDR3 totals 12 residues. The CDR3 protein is CASMNAYKTQYF. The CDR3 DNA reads TGTGCCAGCATGAACGCATATAAGACCCAGTACTTC.

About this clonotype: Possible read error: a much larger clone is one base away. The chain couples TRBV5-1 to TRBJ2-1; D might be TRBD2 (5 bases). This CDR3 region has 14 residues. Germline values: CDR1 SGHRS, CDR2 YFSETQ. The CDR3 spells CASSLANDYNVQFF. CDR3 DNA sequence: TGCGCCAGCAGCTTGGCCAACGACTACAATGTGCAGTTCTTC.

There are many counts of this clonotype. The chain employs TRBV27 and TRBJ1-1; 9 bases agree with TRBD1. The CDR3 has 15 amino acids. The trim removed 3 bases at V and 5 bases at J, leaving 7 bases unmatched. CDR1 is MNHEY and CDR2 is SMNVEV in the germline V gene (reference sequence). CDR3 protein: CASSLGPGQGTEAFF. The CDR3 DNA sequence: TGTGCCAGCAGTTTGGGACCGGGACAGGGAACTGAAGCTTTCTTT.

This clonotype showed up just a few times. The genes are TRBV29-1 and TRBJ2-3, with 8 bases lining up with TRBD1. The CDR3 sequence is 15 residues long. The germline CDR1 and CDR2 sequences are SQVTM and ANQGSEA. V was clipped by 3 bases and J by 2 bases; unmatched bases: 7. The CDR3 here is CSVDRTGFYTDTQYF. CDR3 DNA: TGCAGCGTTGACCGGACAGGGTTCTACACAGATACGCAGTATTTT.

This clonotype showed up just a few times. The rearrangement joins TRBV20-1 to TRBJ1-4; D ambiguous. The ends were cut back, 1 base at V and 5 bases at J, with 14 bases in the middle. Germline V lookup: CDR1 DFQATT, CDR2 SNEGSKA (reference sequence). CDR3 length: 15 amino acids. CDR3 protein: CSARGVGRENEKLFF. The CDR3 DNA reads TGCAGTGCTAGAGGGGTTGGGAGAGAAAATGAAAAACTGTTTTTT.

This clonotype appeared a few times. The CDR3 region is CASSPGTESTEAFF. Here the CDR3 DNA reads TGTGCCAGCTCACCGGGGACAGAATCCACTGAAGCTTTCTTT. The chain recombines TRBV18 with TRBJ1-1; 7 bases agree with TRBD1. Germline V lookup: CDR1 KGHSH, CDR2 LQKENI. J gave up 4 bases and V 3 bases, and 5 bases lay outside the gene matches. The CDR3 spans 14 residues.

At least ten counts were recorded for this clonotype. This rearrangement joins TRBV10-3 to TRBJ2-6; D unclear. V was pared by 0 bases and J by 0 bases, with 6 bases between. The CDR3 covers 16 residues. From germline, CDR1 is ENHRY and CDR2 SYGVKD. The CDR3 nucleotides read TGTGCCATCAGTGAGTCACCCGGCTCTGGGGCCAACGTCCTGACTTTC. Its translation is CAISESPGSGANVLTF.

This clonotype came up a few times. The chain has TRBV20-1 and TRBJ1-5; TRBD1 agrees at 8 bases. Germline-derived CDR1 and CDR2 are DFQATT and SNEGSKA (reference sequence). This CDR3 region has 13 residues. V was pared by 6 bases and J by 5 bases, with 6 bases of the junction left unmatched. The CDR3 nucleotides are TGCAGTGCCGGACAGGGAACGTATCAGCCCCAGCATTTT. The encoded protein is CSAGQGTYQPQHF.

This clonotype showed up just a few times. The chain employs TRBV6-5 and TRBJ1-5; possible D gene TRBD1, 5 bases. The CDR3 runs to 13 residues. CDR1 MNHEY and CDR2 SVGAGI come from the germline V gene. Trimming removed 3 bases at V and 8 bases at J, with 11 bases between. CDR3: CASSYRTGEPQHF. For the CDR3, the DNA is TGTGCCAGCAGTTATCGGACGGGGGAGCCCCAGCATTTT.

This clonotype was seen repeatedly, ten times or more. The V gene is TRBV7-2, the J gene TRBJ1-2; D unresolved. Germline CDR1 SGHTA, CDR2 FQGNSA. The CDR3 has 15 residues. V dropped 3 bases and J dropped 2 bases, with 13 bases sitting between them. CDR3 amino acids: CASSFSLLLNYGYTF. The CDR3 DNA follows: TGTGCCAGCAGCTTTTCCCTACTGCTCAACTATGGCTACACCTTC.

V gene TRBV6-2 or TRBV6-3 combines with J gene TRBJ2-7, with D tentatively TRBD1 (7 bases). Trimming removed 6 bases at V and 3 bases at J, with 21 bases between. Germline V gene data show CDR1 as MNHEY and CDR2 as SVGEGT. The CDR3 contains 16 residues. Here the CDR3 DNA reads TGTGCCAGCAGCACTTCACGCCAGGGGGGAGGCTACGAGCAGTACTTC. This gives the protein CASSTSRQGGGYEQYF.

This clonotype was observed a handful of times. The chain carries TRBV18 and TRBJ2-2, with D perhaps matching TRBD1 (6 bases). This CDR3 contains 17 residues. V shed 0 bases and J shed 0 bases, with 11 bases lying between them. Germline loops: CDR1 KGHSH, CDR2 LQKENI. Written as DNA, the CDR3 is TGTGCCAGCTCACCACCGGGGGCAGGGACGAACACCGGGGAGCTGTTTTTT. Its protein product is CASSPPGAGTNTGELFF.

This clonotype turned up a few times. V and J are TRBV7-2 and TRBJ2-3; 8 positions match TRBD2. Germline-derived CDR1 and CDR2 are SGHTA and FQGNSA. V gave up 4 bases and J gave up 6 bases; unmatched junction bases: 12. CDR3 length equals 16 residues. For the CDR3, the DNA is TGTGCCAGCAGCTACATTGGGGCGGGGGGCGTGGATACGCAGTATTTT. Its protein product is CASSYIGAGGVDTQYF.

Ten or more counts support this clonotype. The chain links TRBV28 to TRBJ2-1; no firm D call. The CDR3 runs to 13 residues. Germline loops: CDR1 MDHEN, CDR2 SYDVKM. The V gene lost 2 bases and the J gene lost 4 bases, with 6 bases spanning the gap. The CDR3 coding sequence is TGTGCCAGCAGTTTAGACGGGTACAATGAGCAGTTCTTC. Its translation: CASSLDGYNEQFF.

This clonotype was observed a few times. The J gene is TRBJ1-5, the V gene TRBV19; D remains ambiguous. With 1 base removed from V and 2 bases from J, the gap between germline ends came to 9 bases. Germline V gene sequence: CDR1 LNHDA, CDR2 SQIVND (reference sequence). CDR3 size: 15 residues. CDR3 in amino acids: CASSIVYWGNQPQHF. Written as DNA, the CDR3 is TGTGCCAGTAGTATAGTATACTGGGGCAATCAGCCCCAGCATTTT.

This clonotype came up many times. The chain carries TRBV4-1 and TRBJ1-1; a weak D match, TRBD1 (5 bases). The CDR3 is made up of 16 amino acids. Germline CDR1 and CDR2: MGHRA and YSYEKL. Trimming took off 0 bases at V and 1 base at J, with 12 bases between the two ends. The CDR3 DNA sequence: TGCGCCAGCAGCCAAGAACGGGCAGGGAGGAACACTGAAGCTTTCTTT. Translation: CASSQERAGRNTEAFF.

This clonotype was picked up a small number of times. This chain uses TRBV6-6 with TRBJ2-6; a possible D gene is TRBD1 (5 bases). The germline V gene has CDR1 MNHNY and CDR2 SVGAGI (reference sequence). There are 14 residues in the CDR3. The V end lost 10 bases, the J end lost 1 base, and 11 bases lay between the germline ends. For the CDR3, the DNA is TGTGCCACCGAGGCAGGGTCTGGGGCCAACGTCCTGACTTTC. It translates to CATEAGSGANVLTF.

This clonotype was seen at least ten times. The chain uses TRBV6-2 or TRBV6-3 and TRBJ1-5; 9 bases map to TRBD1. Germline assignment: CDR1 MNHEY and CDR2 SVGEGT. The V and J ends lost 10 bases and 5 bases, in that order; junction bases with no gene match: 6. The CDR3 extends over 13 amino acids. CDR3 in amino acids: CATRTGEDQPQHF. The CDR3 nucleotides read TGTGCCACCCGGACAGGGGAAGATCAGCCCCAGCATTTT.

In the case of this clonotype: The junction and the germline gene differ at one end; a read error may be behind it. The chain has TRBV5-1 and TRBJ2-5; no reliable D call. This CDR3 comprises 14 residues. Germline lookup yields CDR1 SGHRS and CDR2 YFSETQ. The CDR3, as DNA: TGCGCCAGCAGATTGGAAGGCCTCCAAGAGACCCAGTACTTC. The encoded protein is CASRLEGLQETQYF.

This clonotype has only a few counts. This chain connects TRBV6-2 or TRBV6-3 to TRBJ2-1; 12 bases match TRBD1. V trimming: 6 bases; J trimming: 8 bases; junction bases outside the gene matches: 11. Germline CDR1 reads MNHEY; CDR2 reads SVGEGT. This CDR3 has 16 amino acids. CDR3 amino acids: CASSLSVGQGADEQFF. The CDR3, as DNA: TGTGCCAGCAGCTTATCAGTGGGACAGGGGGCCGATGAGCAGTTCTTC.

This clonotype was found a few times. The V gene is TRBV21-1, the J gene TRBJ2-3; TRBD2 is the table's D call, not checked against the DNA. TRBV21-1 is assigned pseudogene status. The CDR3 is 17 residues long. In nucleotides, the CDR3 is TGTGCCAGCAGCAAAGAGCGGGGGTCCACTAGCACAGATACGCAGTATTTT. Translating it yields CASSKERGSTSTDTQYF.

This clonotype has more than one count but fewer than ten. CDR3 sequence: CASSGGGVNNEQFF. CDR3 DNA: TGTGCCAGCAGCGGAGGGGGGGTCAACAATGAGCAGTTCTTC. The chain has TRBV7-9 and TRBJ2-1, with a tentative D call TRBD2 (7 bases). The CDR3 length is 14 residues. Germline V gives CDR1 SEHNR, CDR2 FQNEAQ (reference sequence). Trimming shortened V by 5 bases and J by 5 bases, and 13 bases separated the two germline ends.